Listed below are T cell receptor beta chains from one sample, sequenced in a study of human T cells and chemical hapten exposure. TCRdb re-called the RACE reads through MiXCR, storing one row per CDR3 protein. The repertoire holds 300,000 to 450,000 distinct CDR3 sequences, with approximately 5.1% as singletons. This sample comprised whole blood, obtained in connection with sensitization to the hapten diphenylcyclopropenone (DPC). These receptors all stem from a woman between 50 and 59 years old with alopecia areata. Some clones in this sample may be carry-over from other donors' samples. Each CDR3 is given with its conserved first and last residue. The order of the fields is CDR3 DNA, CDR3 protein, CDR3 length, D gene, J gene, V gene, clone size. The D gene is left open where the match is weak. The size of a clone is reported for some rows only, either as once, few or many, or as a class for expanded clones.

DNA: TGTGCCAGCAGCGTAGGCGCGCTTACCTACGAGCAGTACTTC
CDR3: CASSVGALTYEQYF
length: 14
D: NA
J: TRBJ2-7
V: TRBV9
size: many

DNA: TGTGCCAGCAGAGAACAGGGGTCCCGGAAGACCCAGTACTTC
CDR3: CASREQGSRKTQYF
length: 14
D: TRBD1
J: TRBJ2-5
V: TRBV2
size: many

DNA: TGCGCCAGCAACGACAGGGGTAGGGCTGAAGCTTTCTTT
CDR3: CASNDRGRAEAFF
length: 13
D: TRBD1
J: TRBJ1-1
V: TRBV10-2
size: NA

DNA: TGCGCCAGCAGCTCGGACAGCCGTGAAGCTTTCTTT
CDR3: CASSSDSREAFF
length: 12
D: NA
J: TRBJ1-1
V: TRBV5-1
size: many

DNA: TGTGCCTGGAGTGCCGGGACAGGGGGCCACTCCTATAATTCACCCCTCCACTTT
CDR3: CAWSAGTGGHSYNSPLHF
length: 18
D: TRBD1
J: TRBJ1-6
V: TRBV30
size: few

DNA: TGCGCCAGCAGCCAAACCAGCGGGAGCACAGATACGCAGTATTTT
CDR3: CASSQTSGSTDTQYF
length: 15
D: NA
J: TRBJ2-3
V: TRBV4-3
size: many

DNA: TGTGCCAGCAGCCAAGATCCCGATTTGAACACTGAAGCTTTCTTT
CDR3: CASSQDPDLNTEAFF
length: 15
D: NA
J: TRBJ1-1
V: TRBV3-1
size: few

DNA: TGTGCCAGCAGTTCTCCTAGCGGGAGAATAGATACGCAGTATTTT
CDR3: CASSSPSGRIDTQYF
length: 15
D: TRBD2
J: TRBJ2-3
V: TRBV28
size: many

DNA: TGTGCCAGCAGTTTAGAGCCCCCGTCTAGCTCCTATAATTCACCCCTCCACTTT
CDR3: CASSLEPPSSSYNSPLHF
length: 18
D: NA
J: TRBJ1-6
V: TRBV12-3/TRBV12-4
size: few

DNA: TGCAGCGTTGTGACAGGGGACGACACTGAAGCTTTCTTT
CDR3: CSVVTGDDTEAFF
length: 13
D: TRBD1
J: TRBJ1-1
V: TRBV29-1
size: many

DNA: TGCAGTGCTAGAGACGGTCGGACTAGCGGGAGAGATACGCAGTATTTT
CDR3: CSARDGRTSGRDTQYF
length: 16
D: TRBD2
J: TRBJ2-3
V: TRBV20-1
size: many

DNA: TGCGCCAGCAGCAGGACAGCGAGCGCTGAAGCTTTCTTT
CDR3: CASSRTASAEAFF
length: 13
D: NA
J: TRBJ1-1
V: TRBV5-1
size: many

DNA: TGTGCCATCAGTGAGAAAGGACAATTGCCCCTCCACTTT
CDR3: CAISEKGQLPLHF
length: 13
D: NA
J: TRBJ1-6
V: TRBV10-3
size: NA

DNA: TGTGCTAGTGGTGATCCGGGACAGGGATACAATGAGCAGTTCTTC
CDR3: CASGDPGQGYNEQFF
length: 15
D: TRBD1
J: TRBJ2-1
V: TRBV12-5
size: many

DNA: TGCAGTGCTCTGGACAGGGGGATAAGACAAGAGACCCAGTACTTC
CDR3: CSALDRGIRQETQYF
length: 15
D: TRBD1
J: TRBJ2-5
V: TRBV20-1
size: NA

DNA: TGTGCCAGCAGTCCCTGGACAGGGGGTACTTTCTTT
CDR3: CASSPWTGGTFF
length: 12
D: TRBD1
J: TRBJ1-1
V: TRBV12-3/TRBV12-4
size: many

DNA: TGTGCCAGCAGTCAACAGGGTCTCCGGACCCAGTACTTC
CDR3: CASSQQGLRTQYF
length: 13
D: NA
J: TRBJ2-5
V: TRBV28
size: many

DNA: TGCAGTGCTAGAGACCGGGACAGCGTTTATAATTCACCCCTCCACTTT
CDR3: CSARDRDSVYNSPLHF
length: 16
D: TRBD1
J: TRBJ1-6
V: TRBV20-1
size: many

DNA: TGCAGTGCTAGAGATTTAACTGGCAACCCCTACGAGCAGTACTTC
CDR3: CSARDLTGNPYEQYF
length: 15
D: NA
J: TRBJ2-7
V: TRBV20-1
size: NA

DNA: TGTGCCATCAGTACCGGGACTAGCGCCCACAGCACAGATACGCAGTATTTT
CDR3: CAISTGTSAHSTDTQYF
length: 17
D: TRBD2
J: TRBJ2-3
V: TRBV10-3
size: many

DNA: TGTGCCAGCAGGGCCGAGACGGGCCCCTACGAGCAGTACTTC
CDR3: CASRAETGPYEQYF
length: 14
D: NA
J: TRBJ2-7
V: TRBV28
size: NA

DNA: TGCGCCAGCAGCCCTAGGTTCACTACCGCGAACACCGGGGAGCTGTTTTTT
CDR3: CASSPRFTTANTGELFF
length: 17
D: NA
J: TRBJ2-2
V: TRBV4-1
size: NA

DNA: TGCGCCAGCAGCCGAGAAGCCAGCTCTGGGGCCAACGTCCTGACTTTC
CDR3: CASSREASSGANVLTF
length: 16
D: NA
J: TRBJ2-6
V: TRBV4-3
size: many

DNA: TGTGCCAGCAGCTCCACAGGGGTGACAGAGCAGTACTTC
CDR3: CASSSTGVTEQYF
length: 13
D: TRBD1
J: TRBJ2-7
V: TRBV7-2
size: NA

DNA: TGCAGTGCTAGAGACGGGCGGCGGGGGAATACGCAGTATTTT
CDR3: CSARDGRRGNTQYF
length: 14
D: TRBD2
J: TRBJ2-3
V: TRBV20-1
size: few

DNA: TGTGCCAGCAGTTTCCCGACTAGCGGGGTCACAGATACGCAGTATTTT
CDR3: CASSFPTSGVTDTQYF
length: 16
D: TRBD2
J: TRBJ2-3
V: TRBV28
size: many

DNA: TGCAGCACCCTCCAAGAGACCCAGTACTTC
CDR3: CSTLQETQYF
length: 10
D: NA
J: TRBJ2-5
V: TRBV29-1
size: few

DNA: TGTGCCAGTTTACAGGGAGGTGATGAGCAGTTCTTC
CDR3: CASLQGGDEQFF
length: 12
D: NA
J: TRBJ2-1
V: TRBV11-2
size: many

DNA: TGTGCCAGCAGCGTGGGACAGACGAACACTGAAGCTTTCTTT
CDR3: CASSVGQTNTEAFF
length: 14
D: TRBD1
J: TRBJ1-1
V: TRBV9
size: NA

DNA: TGCAGCGTTGTTCAGCAGGGGCGGGAGGCCAACGTCCTGACTTTC
CDR3: CSVVQQGREANVLTF
length: 15
D: NA
J: TRBJ2-6
V: TRBV29-1
size: many

DNA: TGCAGTGCTATTTCCCCGGGCAATCAGCCCCAGCATTTT
CDR3: CSAISPGNQPQHF
length: 13
D: NA
J: TRBJ1-5
V: TRBV20-1
size: NA

DNA: TGTGCCAGCAGTCCTGGACAGGTCCTCAATCAGCCCCAGCATTTT
CDR3: CASSPGQVLNQPQHF
length: 15
D: TRBD1
J: TRBJ1-5
V: TRBV6-6
size: few

DNA: TGTGCCAGCAGTATTGGGACAACCTTGAACACTGAAGCTTTCTTT
CDR3: CASSIGTTLNTEAFF
length: 15
D: NA
J: TRBJ1-1
V: TRBV28
size: many

DNA: TGTGCCAGCAGCTTAGTGGGACAGGGGTTCTACGAGCAGTACTTC
CDR3: CASSLVGQGFYEQYF
length: 15
D: TRBD1
J: TRBJ2-7
V: TRBV13
size: many

DNA: TGTGCCAGCAGTTTCGCCCAGGGGGCGAGAGGCTACACCTTC
CDR3: CASSFAQGARGYTF
length: 14
D: TRBD1
J: TRBJ1-2
V: TRBV12-3/TRBV12-4
size: NA

DNA: TGTGCCAGCAGGGAAAGAACTAGTGATACGCAGTATTTT
CDR3: CASRERTSDTQYF
length: 13
D: NA
J: TRBJ2-3
V: TRBV3-1
size: many

DNA: TGCAGTGCTTGGGGATACTTACCCGGCGGGGAGCTGTTTTTT
CDR3: CSAWGYLPGGELFF
length: 14
D: NA
J: TRBJ2-2
V: TRBV20-1
size: few

DNA: TGCAGCGTTGAGACAGGGGGCTATGGCTACACCTTC
CDR3: CSVETGGYGYTF
length: 12
D: TRBD1
J: TRBJ1-2
V: TRBV29-1
size: NA

DNA: TGTGCCAGCAATACCGGGGGGAATGAGCAGTTCTTC
CDR3: CASNTGGNEQFF
length: 12
D: TRBD2
J: TRBJ2-1
V: TRBV3-1
size: few

DNA: TGTGCCAGCAGTTTTAAAGAGACCCAGTACTTC
CDR3: CASSFKETQYF
length: 11
D: NA
J: TRBJ2-5
V: TRBV5-1
size: many

DNA: TGTGCCAGCAGCCCTCCCGGGGACGAGCAGTACTTC
CDR3: CASSPPGDEQYF
length: 12
D: NA
J: TRBJ2-7
V: TRBV7-9
size: many

DNA: TGCGCCAGCAGCTTGGTGGGGGCCGAGACCCAGTACTTC
CDR3: CASSLVGAETQYF
length: 13
D: NA
J: TRBJ2-5
V: TRBV5-1
size: NA

DNA: TGTGCCAGCAGTTCACTCGCAGGGGATGGCTACACCTTC
CDR3: CASSSLAGDGYTF
length: 13
D: NA
J: TRBJ1-2
V: TRBV6-5
size: few

DNA: TGTGCCAGCAGTGCGGGACGGTTTCAGCCCCAGCATTTT
CDR3: CASSAGRFQPQHF
length: 13
D: NA
J: TRBJ1-5
V: TRBV2
size: NA

DNA: TGTGCCAGCAGCTTATTCGGCAGTCGGACTGGAAACACCATATATTTT
CDR3: CASSLFGSRTGNTIYF
length: 16
D: NA
J: TRBJ1-3
V: TRBV7-3
size: NA

DNA: TGTGCCAGCAGCTTATCCCAGGGGGTTTATAATTCACCCCTCCACTTT
CDR3: CASSLSQGVYNSPLHF
length: 16
D: TRBD1
J: TRBJ1-6
V: TRBV7-2
size: NA

DNA: TGTGCCAGCACCGATCCAGGGGGCCAGGAGAACACCGGGGAGCTGTTTTTT
CDR3: CASTDPGGQENTGELFF
length: 17
D: TRBD1
J: TRBJ2-2
V: TRBV7-9
size: many

DNA: TGTGCCAGTAGTAGTCCAGGTTGGACCGGGGAGCTGTTTTTT
CDR3: CASSSPGWTGELFF
length: 14
D: NA
J: TRBJ2-2
V: TRBV19
size: many

DNA: TGTGCCAGCAGTAACAGGGGGCGAGGTCAGCCCCAGCATTTT
CDR3: CASSNRGRGQPQHF
length: 14
D: TRBD1
J: TRBJ1-5
V: TRBV6-1
size: many

DNA: TGCGCCAGCAGCCCCGATGGGGGCTCCTACGAGCAGTACTTC
CDR3: CASSPDGGSYEQYF
length: 14
D: NA
J: TRBJ2-7
V: TRBV5-1
size: many

DNA: TGCAGCGTTGCACCGGGACTCCAATCCGGGGAGCTGTTTTTT
CDR3: CSVAPGLQSGELFF
length: 14
D: NA
J: TRBJ2-2
V: TRBV29-1
size: many

DNA: TGTGCCACCAGTGATTCGGCGGGAGTGGTCACCGGGGAGCTGTTTTTT
CDR3: CATSDSAGVVTGELFF
length: 16
D: TRBD2
J: TRBJ2-2
V: TRBV24-1
size: many

DNA: TGCGCCAGCAGCCAAGATGGGGGGACAGGGCGTCGGGAGCAGTTCTTC
CDR3: CASSQDGGTGRREQFF
length: 16
D: TRBD1
J: TRBJ2-1
V: TRBV4-3
size: many

DNA: TGTGCCAGCAGCAATGGCCCCTTCCATAACTCCTACAATGAGCAGTTCTTC
CDR3: CASSNGPFHNSYNEQFF
length: 17
D: NA
J: TRBJ2-1
V: TRBV21-1
size: many

DNA: TGTGCCAGCAGCTGGGCGAATGAAAAACTGTTTTTT
CDR3: CASSWANEKLFF
length: 12
D: NA
J: TRBJ1-4
V: TRBV7-9
size: NA

DNA: TGTGCCAGCAGCTTAGGGGCTAGCGGGAGCGGAGATACGCAGTATTTT
CDR3: CASSLGASGSGDTQYF
length: 16
D: TRBD2
J: TRBJ2-3
V: TRBV7-2
size: NA

DNA: TGTGCCATCGGCGAAGATCAGCCCCAGCATTTT
CDR3: CAIGEDQPQHF
length: 11
D: NA
J: TRBJ1-5
V: TRBV10-3
size: NA

DNA: TGTGCCAGCACGAGGAACACCGGGGAGCTGTTTTTT
CDR3: CASTRNTGELFF
length: 12
D: NA
J: TRBJ2-2
V: TRBV5-5
size: few

DNA: TGTGCCAGCAGCTTCACAGGACAGGGTCCCGCAATTAACTATGGCTACACCTTC
CDR3: CASSFTGQGPAINYGYTF
length: 18
D: TRBD1
J: TRBJ1-2
V: TRBV5-5
size: few

DNA: TGTGCCAGCCTCCGGACTAGCGGGGGGTTTGAGCAGTTCTTC
CDR3: CASLRTSGGFEQFF
length: 14
D: TRBD2
J: TRBJ2-1
V: TRBV2
size: many